Listed here are 2 T cell receptor beta chains from one sample, sequenced in a study of cytomegalovirus exposure and HLA in healthy donors. Vbeta (60) and Jbeta (13) primers were used in the PCR. Repertoires were generated with immunoSEQ multiplex PCR, while TCRdb's copy carries only in-frame clones and drops some. The data hold about 92,000 clones, with around four fifths observed a single time. The sample was PBMCs. Receptors originate from a woman aged 18-29 years in good health and CMV-seropositive.

This rearrangement joins TRBV5-1 to TRBJ1-1, with a tentative D call TRBD1 (5 bases). V shed 1 base and J shed 1 base, with 11 bases lying between them. Germline lookup yields CDR1 SGHRS and CDR2 YFSETQ. The CDR3 has 15 residues. CDR3: CASSLSPGSNTEAFF. CDR3 DNA sequence: TGCGCCAGCAGCTTGTCCCCAGGGTCGAACACTGAAGCTTTCTTT.

This chain connects TRBV9 to TRBJ1-4; no reliable D call. V was shortened by 2 bases and J by 4 bases, with 12 bases between the two germline ends. The germline CDR1 and CDR2 sequences are SGDLS and YYNGEE. This CDR3 comprises 15 residues. The CDR3 DNA sequence: TGTGCCAGCAGCGTGGAAGCGGCCTATAATGAAAAACTGTTTTTT. It translates to CASSVEAAYNEKLFF.